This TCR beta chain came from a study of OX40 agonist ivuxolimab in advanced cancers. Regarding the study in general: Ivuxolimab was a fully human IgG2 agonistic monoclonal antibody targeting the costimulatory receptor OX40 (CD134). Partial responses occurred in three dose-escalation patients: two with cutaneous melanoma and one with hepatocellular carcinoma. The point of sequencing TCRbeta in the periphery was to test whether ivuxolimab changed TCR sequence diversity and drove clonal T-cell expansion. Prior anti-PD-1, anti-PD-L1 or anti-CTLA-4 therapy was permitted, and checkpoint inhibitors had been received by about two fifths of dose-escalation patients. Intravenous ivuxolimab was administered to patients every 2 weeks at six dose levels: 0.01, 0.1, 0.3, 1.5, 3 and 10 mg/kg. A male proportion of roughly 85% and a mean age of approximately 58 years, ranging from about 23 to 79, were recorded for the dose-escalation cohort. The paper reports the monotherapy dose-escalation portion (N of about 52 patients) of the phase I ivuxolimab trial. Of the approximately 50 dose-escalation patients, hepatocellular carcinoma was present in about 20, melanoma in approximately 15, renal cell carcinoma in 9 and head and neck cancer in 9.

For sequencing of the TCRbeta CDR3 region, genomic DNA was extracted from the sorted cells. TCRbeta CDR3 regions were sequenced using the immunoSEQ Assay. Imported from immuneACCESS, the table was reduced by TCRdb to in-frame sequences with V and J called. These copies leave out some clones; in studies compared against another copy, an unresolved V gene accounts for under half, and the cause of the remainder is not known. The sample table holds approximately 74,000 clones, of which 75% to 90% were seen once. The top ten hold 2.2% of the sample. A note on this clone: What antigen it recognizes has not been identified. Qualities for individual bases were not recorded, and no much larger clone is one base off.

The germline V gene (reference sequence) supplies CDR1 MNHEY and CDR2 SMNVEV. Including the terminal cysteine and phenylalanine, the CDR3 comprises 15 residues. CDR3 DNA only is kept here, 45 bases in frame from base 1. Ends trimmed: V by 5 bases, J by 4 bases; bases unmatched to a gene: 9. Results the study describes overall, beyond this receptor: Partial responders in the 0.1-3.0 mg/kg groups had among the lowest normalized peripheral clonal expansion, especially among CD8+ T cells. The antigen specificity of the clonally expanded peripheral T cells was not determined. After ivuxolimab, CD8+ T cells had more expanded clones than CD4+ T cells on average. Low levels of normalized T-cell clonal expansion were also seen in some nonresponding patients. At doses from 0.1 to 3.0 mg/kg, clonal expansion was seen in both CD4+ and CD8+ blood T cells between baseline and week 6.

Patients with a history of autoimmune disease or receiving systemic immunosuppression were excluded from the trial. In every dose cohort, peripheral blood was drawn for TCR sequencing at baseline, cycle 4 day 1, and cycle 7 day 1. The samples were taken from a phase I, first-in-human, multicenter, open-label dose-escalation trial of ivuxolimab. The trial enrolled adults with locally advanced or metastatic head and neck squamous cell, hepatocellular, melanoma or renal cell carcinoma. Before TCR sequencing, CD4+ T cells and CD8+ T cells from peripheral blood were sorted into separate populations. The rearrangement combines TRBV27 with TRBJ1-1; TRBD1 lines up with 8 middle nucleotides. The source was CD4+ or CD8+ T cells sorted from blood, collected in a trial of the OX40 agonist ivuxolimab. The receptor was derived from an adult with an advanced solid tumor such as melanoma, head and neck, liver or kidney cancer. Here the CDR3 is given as CASSKDRDLRTEAFF. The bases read TGTGCCAGCAGTAAGGACAGGGACTTGCGCACTGAAGCTTTCTTT.